What follows are 26 T cell receptor beta chains derived from one specimen sequenced in a study of cytomegalovirus exposure and HLA in healthy donors. Libraries were prepared by immunoSEQ multiplex PCR; TCRdb keeps only in-frame clonotypes and omits some of them. The sample carries 200,000 to 250,000 clones, roughly 83% recorded once. Input material: PBMCs. Receptors were obtained from a woman in her late teens or twenties in good health and CMV-seronegative.

This chain connects TRBV30 to TRBJ1-2; D is unresolved. CDR3 length: 12 residues. The V and J ends lost 4 bases and 2 bases respectively, with 8 bases between them. Germline CDR1 is GTSNPN and CDR2 is SVGIG (reference sequence). In DNA form, the CDR3 reads TGTGCCTGGATTGGACGGAACTATGGCTACACCTTC. Its translation is CAWIGRNYGYTF.

The rearrangement uses TRBV7-9 and TRBJ1-2; 8 bases align to TRBD1. V dropped 6 bases and J dropped 4; count of bases not matched to a gene: 10. In germline, CDR1 is SEHNR, CDR2 FQNEAQ (reference sequence). The CDR3 is 15 amino acids. The CDR3 here is CASSSDRGFFYGYTF. The CDR3 coding sequence is TGTGCCAGCAGTTCAGACAGGGGTTTCTTCTATGGCTACACCTTC.

In its sample, this clone was seen a few times. The chain combines TRBV7-9 with TRBJ1-2; D gene ambiguous. Germline assignment: CDR1 SEHNR and CDR2 FQNEAQ (reference sequence). The CDR3 length is 14 residues. Trimming took off 5 bases at V and 1 base at J, with 11 bases between the two ends. The CDR3 region has the DNA TGTGCCAGCAGCGAGAACCCCCTTAACTATGGCTACACCTTC. Translation gives CASSENPLNYGYTF. The variable domain in full, with the rest retrieved from reference TRBV7-9 and TRBJ1-2, is DTGVSQNPRHKITKRGQNVTFRCDPISEHNRLYWYRQTLGQGPEFLTYFQNEAQLEKSRLLSDRFSAERPKGSFSTLEIQRTEQGDSAMYLCASSENPLNYGYTFGSGTRLTVV.

V and J are TRBV9 and TRBJ1-1, with 8 bases matching TRBD1. V dropped 4 bases and J dropped 6; count of bases not matched to a gene: 8. Germline V gene sequence: CDR1 SGDLS, CDR2 YYNGEE. The CDR3 is made up of 14 amino acids. CDR3 amino acids: CASSPRTGMAEAFF. The CDR3 DNA reads as TGTGCCAGCAGCCCCCGGACAGGGATGGCTGAAGCTTTCTTT. The whole variable domain, remainder taken from reference TRBV9 and TRBJ1-1, is DSGVTQTPKHLITATGQRVTLRCSPRSGDLSVYWYQQSLDQGLQFLIQYYNGEERAKGNILERFSAQQFPDLHSELNLSSLELGDSALYFCASSPRTGMAEAFFGQGTRLTVV.

This clone has only a few counts. The rearrangement joins TRBV7-6 to TRBJ1-2; maybe TRBD1 (5 bases). CDR1 is SGHVS, CDR2 FNYEAQ, per germline. V was trimmed by 0 bases and J by 6 bases, leaving 8 bases between them. The CDR3 length is 13 residues. The CDR3: CASSLAGEDGYTF. The DNA for the CDR3 is TGTGCCAGCAGCTTAGCGGGGGAAGATGGCTACACCTTC.

About this clone itself: It is unclear where the CDR3 begins or ends on the DNA, so no DNA is shown, and the CDR3 is as TCRdb lists it. This chain connects TRBV2 to TRBJ1-1. Looked up from germline, CDR1 is SNHLY and CDR2 is FYNNEI. Termini included, the CDR3 measures 14 amino acids. The CDR3 protein is CASSSSGGPTEAFF.

This clone showed up just a few times. The sample contains more than one DNA sequence encoding this CDR3. V and J are TRBV5-1 and TRBJ2-5; D gene ambiguous. CDR3 length: 14 amino acids. V dropped 0 bases and J dropped 0 bases, with 6 bases sitting between them. CDR1 SGHRS and CDR2 YFSETQ come from the germline V gene. CDR3 loop: CASSLGQNQETQYF. In nucleotides, the CDR3 is TGCGCCAGCAGCTTGGGGCAGAACCAAGAGACCCAGTACTTC.

This clone has a single count. The gene calls are TRBV6-1 and TRBJ1-3; D is perhaps TRBD1 (5 bases). The germline V gene has CDR1 MNHNS and CDR2 SASEGT. The V end was cut by 5 bases, the J end by 0 bases, with 11 bases between. The CDR3 runs 15 residues. Here the CDR3 reads CASSKGLSSGNTIYF. Here the CDR3 DNA reads TGTGCCAGCAGTAAGGGACTGAGCTCTGGAAACACCATATATTTT.

This chain connects TRBV5-1 to TRBJ2-3; D not certain. CDR3 length: 11 amino acids. Looked up from germline, CDR1 is SGHRS and CDR2 is YFSETQ. Between the trimmed V and J ends, which lost 4 bases and 8 bases, there was a span of 8 bases. The CDR3 DNA follows: TGCGCCAGCAGCATCCAGAGTACGCAGTATTTT. As protein: CASSIQSTQYF.

The V call is TRBV4-1, the J call TRBJ2-1; D is possibly TRBD1 (5 bases). From germline, CDR1 is MGHRA and CDR2 YSYEKL. The V gene lost 0 bases and the J gene lost 13 bases, with 16 bases spanning the gap. CDR3 length: 14 residues. The CDR3 coding sequence is TGCGCCAGCAGCCAAGATTTAGGCCAGGGTACCCAGTTCTTC. Protein sequence: CASSQDLGQGTQFF.

To note about this clone: An end of the junction differs from the germline gene, which may be a read error. This chain joins TRBV11-3 and TRBJ1-2; 7 bases fit TRBD1. CDR1 and CDR2 from the germline V gene are SGHNT and YENEEA. There are 12 residues in the CDR3. CDR3 in DNA: TGTGCCAGCAGCTTAGGGGACAGAAAAGCTTCCTTC. Translating it yields CASSLGDRKASF.

This clone was seen once. The chain combines TRBV9 with TRBJ1-3; no reliable D call. V dropped 4 bases and J dropped 0 bases, with 11 bases sitting between them. Looked up from germline, CDR1 is SGDLS and CDR2 is YYNGEE. The CDR3 covers 15 residues. The CDR3 sequence: CASSSQGSSGNTIYF. In nucleotides, the CDR3 is TGTGCCAGCAGCTCCCAAGGATCCTCTGGAAACACCATATATTTT.

This clone was seen a few times. CDR3 in amino acids: CASTPGGLTEAFF. The CDR3 nucleotides are TGTGCCAGCACCCCGGGGGGGCTAACTGAAGCTTTCTTT. J is TRBJ1-1 and V is TRBV5-4; TRBD1 might be the D (6 bases). CDR3 length equals 13 residues. Germline CDR1 is SGHNT and CDR2 is YYREEE (reference sequence). Trimming shortened V by 6 bases and J by 5 bases, and 14 bases separated the two germline ends.

This chain uses TRBV29-1 with TRBJ2-5; 9 bases match TRBD2. Trimming cost V 2 bases and J 5 bases; bases outside gene matches: 6. Germline CDR1 is SQVTM and CDR2 is ANQGSEA. This CDR3 is built from 14 residues. The CDR3 nucleotides are TGCAGCGTTGAAAGTAGCGGGAGTTCGGAGACCCAGTACTTC. Protein: CSVESSGSSETQYF.

The chain uses TRBV19 and TRBJ2-2; D uncertain. Germline-derived CDR1 and CDR2 are LNHDA and SQIVND (reference sequence). Trimming stripped 4 bases from V and 0 bases from J, with 6 bases between. CDR3 length equals 14 residues. CDR3 residues: CASSTSANTGELFF. The CDR3 DNA reads as TGTGCCAGTAGTACGTCAGCGAACACCGGGGAGCTGTTTTTT.

This rearrangement joins TRBV5-6 to TRBJ1-1; D gene unclear. CDR3 size: 14 residues. Germline CDR1 SGHDT, CDR2 YYEEEE. V gave up 0 bases and J gave up 4 bases, with 10 bases separating them. The CDR3 protein is CASSLEDVGTEAFF. Here the CDR3 DNA reads TGTGCCAGCAGCTTGGAGGATGTAGGCACTGAAGCTTTCTTT.

V and J are TRBV6-5 and TRBJ2-3; perhaps D is TRBD1 or TRBD2 (6 bases each). The CDR3 is made up of 13 amino acids. The V gene's germline CDR1 is MNHEY and CDR2 SVGAGI. Trimming left V 5 bases short and J 4 bases short, with 10 bases between. The CDR3 sequence is CASSRGTSDTQYF. The DNA for the CDR3 is TGTGCCAGCAGTCGGGGGACATCAGATACGCAGTATTTT.

The chain has TRBV25-1 and TRBJ2-7; TRBD2 aligns across 7 bases. CDR1 and CDR2 from the germline V gene are MGHDK and SYGVNS. The CDR3 runs to 13 residues. V was pared by 4 bases and J by 3 bases, with 3 bases of the junction left unmatched. CDR3 nucleotide sequence: TGTGCCAGCAGTGGCGCTAGCGGCTACGAGCAGTACTTC. Translating gives CASSGASGYEQYF.

The chain joins TRBV10-1 to TRBJ2-6; D is uncertain. This CDR3 spans 13 amino acids. Germline assignment: CDR1 WNHNN and CDR2 SYGVQD (reference sequence). Trimming took off 6 bases at V and 4 bases at J, with 7 bases between the two ends. The CDR3 spells CASSQAGANVLTF. For the CDR3, the DNA is TGCGCCAGCAGCCAAGCCGGGGCCAACGTCCTGACTTTC.

This clone was recorded many times. The chain carries TRBV28 and TRBJ2-2; the match to TRBD2 covers 14 bases. V shed 4 bases and J 7 bases; nucleotides not matched to a gene: 5. This CDR3 is 16 amino acids long. Germline CDR1 reads MDHEN; CDR2 reads SYDVKM. The CDR3 spells CASSSGLAGAGGELFF. In nucleotides, the CDR3 is TGTGCCAGCAGTTCGGGACTAGCGGGAGCGGGCGGGGAGCTGTTTTTT.

The chain uses TRBV6-1 and TRBJ2-1, with a weak D call TRBD2 (6 bases). Trimming removed 2 bases from V and 0 bases from J, with 17 bases in between. The germline gives CDR1 MNHNS, CDR2 SASEGT. The CDR3 runs 18 residues. Written as DNA, the CDR3 is TGTGCCAGCAGTGAACTCCCGGGGACTGCCACCTCCTACAATGAGCAGTTCTTC. It encodes CASSELPGTATSYNEQFF.

This clone was recorded only once. This chain links TRBV29-1 with TRBJ1-2, with D possibly TRBD1 on 6 matching bases. Trimming cost V 6 bases and J 3 bases, with 14 bases left between them. This CDR3 is 13 amino acids long. Germline CDR1 SQVTM, CDR2 ANQGSEA. The CDR3 protein is CSVPRGGDYGYTF. The CDR3 nucleotides are TGCAGCGTCCCCCGGGGGGGCGACTATGGCTACACCTTC.

V and J are TRBV4-1 and TRBJ2-2; a weak D match, TRBD2 (5 bases). CDR1 MGHRA and CDR2 YSYEKL come from the germline V gene. The CDR3 extends over 14 amino acids. Trimming shortened V by 4 bases and J by 5 bases, and 11 bases separated the two germline ends. The CDR3 protein is CASSPLGDTGELFF. CDR3 sequence (DNA): TGCGCCAGCAGCCCCCTCGGGGATACCGGGGAGCTGTTTTTT.

The chain couples TRBV27 to TRBJ2-5; D not resolved. The CDR3 contains 15 residues. CDR1 is MNHEY, CDR2 SMNVEV, per germline (reference sequence). V was pared by 5 bases and J by 5 bases, with 18 bases between. The CDR3 spells CASSASDGSRETQYF. The CDR3 DNA follows: TGTGCCAGCAGTGCCTCGGACGGATCCCGGGAGACCCAGTACTTC.

In this sample, this clone turned up once. This rearrangement joins TRBV4-1 to TRBJ1-5; D is unresolved. V was shortened by 4 bases and J by 3 bases, with 13 bases between the two germline ends. The CDR3 length is 15 residues. CDR1 and CDR2 (germline): MGHRA, YSYEKL. CDR3 bases: TGCGCCAGCAGCCGGCACTTAGGATACAATCAGCCCCAGCATTTT. It is translated as CASSRHLGYNQPQHF.

This chain links TRBV4-1 with TRBJ1-4; D unclear. The CDR3 is made up of 15 amino acids. CDR1 is MGHRA, CDR2 YSYEKL, per germline. The V gene lost 0 bases and the J gene lost 6 bases, with 11 bases spanning the gap. The CDR3 region has the DNA TGCGCCAGCAGCCAAGAAGGGATTCGGGATGAAAAACTGTTTTTT. It specifies CASSQEGIRDEKLFF.